Shown below are 8 T cell receptor beta chains from a single sample sequenced in a study of control samples from healthy donors and cancer patients. TCRdb keeps only in-frame clones here, not all; method: immunoSEQ multiplex PCR. The sample holds some 140,000 clones; over 85% are singletons and the top ten take about 5.2%. The sample comprised blood. Every receptor here comes from a man in his forties in good health.

The chain is built from TRBV29-1 and TRBJ1-2; the D is unclear. Germline values: CDR1 SQVTM, CDR2 ANQGSEA. This CDR3 has 12 amino acids. The ends were cut back, 4 bases at V and 4 bases at J, with 10 bases in the middle. CDR3 bases: TGCAGCGTTGGGGCGGTCGGCTATGGCTACACCTTC. It is translated as CSVGAVGYGYTF.

Remarks on this clone: Other DNA sequences within the sample encode an identical CDR3. The chain uses TRBV18 and TRBJ1-4, with 9 bases aligning to TRBD1. CDR1 is KGHSH, CDR2 LQKENI, per germline. Losses at the gene ends were 3 bases for V and 4 bases for J; bases not matched to a gene: 0. This CDR3 has 14 residues. Written as DNA, the CDR3 is TGTGCCAGCTCACCGGGACAGGGTAATGAAAAACTGTTTTTT. The encoded protein is CASSPGQGNEKLFF.

A single count supports this clone. This chain uses TRBV9 with TRBJ1-4; tentative D call: TRBD1 (6 bases). Deletions cut 5 bases from V and 4 bases from J, with 12 bases between. Germline CDR1 reads SGDLS; CDR2 reads YYNGEE. CDR3 length: 14 amino acids. The CDR3 nucleotides are TGTGCCAGCAGTGAGGACAGTGATAATGAAAAACTGTTTTTT. Translation gives CASSEDSDNEKLFF.

V gene TRBV6-6 combines with J gene TRBJ1-1; D may be TRBD1 (5 bases). The CDR3 is made up of 12 amino acids. The V gene lost 6 bases and the J gene lost 9 bases, with 14 bases spanning the gap. The germline V gene encodes CDR1 MNHNY and CDR2 SVGAGI (reference sequence). CDR3 amino acids: CASSPGGTKAFF. DNA of the CDR3: TGTGCCAGCAGCCCCGGGGGGACTAAAGCTTTCTTT.

The chain recombines TRBV27 with TRBJ2-7; D may be TRBD1 (5 bases). In germline, CDR1 is MNHEY, CDR2 SMNVEV (reference sequence). This CDR3 comprises 12 residues. V lost 9 bases and J 5 bases, leaving 14 bases between the germline ends. The CDR3 loop reads CASGKGMDEQYF. CDR3 sequence (DNA): TGTGCCAGTGGTAAGGGGATGGACGAGCAGTACTTC.

The chain uses TRBV7-2 and TRBJ2-3; 16 bases map to TRBD2. Trimming at V came to 6 bases and at J to 2 bases, leaving 5 bases not matched to a gene. The CDR3 consists of 17 residues. Germline-derived CDR1 and CDR2 are SGHTA and FQGNSA. The CDR3 protein is CASRPGLAGGHTDTQYF. In DNA form, the CDR3 reads TGTGCCAGCAGACCGGGACTAGCGGGGGGGCACACAGATACGCAGTATTTT.

The gene calls are TRBV11-2 and TRBJ1-2; D is unresolved. CDR1 is SGHAT, CDR2 FQNNGV, per germline. The CDR3 loop spans 11 amino acids. Trimming took off 5 bases at V and 8 bases at J, with 9 bases between the two ends. The CDR3 sequence: CASSKVEGYTF. In nucleotides, the CDR3 is TGTGCCAGCAGCAAAGTCGAAGGCTACACCTTC.

The CDR3 loop reads CATSDTGGLGTEAFF. The CDR3, as DNA: TGTGCCACCAGTGATACGGGGGGTTTGGGAACTGAAGCTTTCTTT. The genes are TRBV24-1 and TRBJ1-1, with D perhaps matching TRBD1 (5 bases). Germline V CDR1 and CDR2: KGHDR, SFDVKD. The length of the CDR3 is 15 residues. The V end lost 3 bases, the J end lost 5 bases, and 15 bases lay between the germline ends.